The 29 T cell receptor beta chains below were found in one sample sequenced in a study of blood T cell repertoires in COVID-19. Measured with immunoSEQ multiplex PCR; TCRdb has only the in-frame clones, and not every one. The sample lists a few hundred thousand clones, 85% to 90% seen once, with roughly 1.6% in the top ten. Input material: PBMCs or T cells enriched from blood (not recorded which). Source of these receptors: a woman aged 45-60 years who had recovered from COVID-19.

CDR3 DNA: TGTGCCAGCAGCCCATTGGAAGCGGGACAAGAGACCCAGTACTTC. Translated, it gives CASSPLEAGQETQYF. This sequence joins TRBV27 and TRBJ2-5; 7 bases map to TRBD2. Germline CDR1 is MNHEY and CDR2 is SMNVEV (reference sequence). CDR3 size: 15 residues. With V trimmed by 6 bases and J by 2 bases, 9 bases remained unmatched.

This rearrangement joins TRBV14 to TRBJ2-1, with 8 bases identical to TRBD2. CDR3 size: 13 residues. Germline values: CDR1 SGHDN, CDR2 FVKESK. The J segment lost 9 bases and the V segment lost 4 bases, leaving 5 bases of the junction unmatched. CDR3 in DNA: TGTGCCAGCAGCCTACGGGGGGGAGCTGAGCAGTTCTTC. Protein sequence: CASSLRGGAEQFF.

The CDR3 region is CASSPTVNQPQHF. The CDR3 DNA reads TGTGCCAGCAGTCCGACAGTCAATCAGCCCCAGCATTTT. The rearrangement links TRBV28 to TRBJ1-5; D may be TRBD1 (5 bases). The V end lost 5 bases, the J end lost 3 bases, and 8 bases lay between the germline ends. From germline, CDR1 is MDHEN and CDR2 SYDVKM. The CDR3 loop spans 13 amino acids.

This clone was found once. The rearrangement links TRBV2 to TRBJ2-5; 10 positions agree with TRBD2. This CDR3 has 15 amino acids. Germline loops: CDR1 SNHLY, CDR2 FYNNEI. J lost 5 bases, V lost 4 bases, and 7 bases had no gene match. Written as DNA, the CDR3 is TGTGCCAGCAGTGCGACTAGCGGGCCCCCTGAGACCCAGTACTTC. This sequence encodes CASSATSGPPETQYF. The whole variable domain, remainder taken from reference TRBV2 and TRBJ2-5, is EPEVTQTPSHQVTQMGQEVILRCVPISNHLYFYWYRQILGQKVEFLVSFYNNEISEKSEIFDDQFSVERPDGSNFTLKIRSTKLEDSAMYFCASSATSGPPETQYFGPGTRLLVL.

The chain uses TRBV12-3 or TRBV12-4 and TRBJ2-7; D not resolved. This CDR3 is 12 amino acids long. The V end lost 4 bases, the J end lost 0 bases, and 4 bases lay between the germline ends. Here the CDR3 reads CASSSFSYEQYF. Written as DNA, the CDR3 is TGTGCCAGCAGTTCGTTCTCCTACGAGCAGTACTTC.

The chain recombines TRBV2 with TRBJ1-2, with D uncertain. The V end lost 6 bases, the J end lost 8 bases, and 22 bases lay between the germline ends. The CDR3 totals 15 residues. The germline gives CDR1 SNHLY, CDR2 FYNNEI. The CDR3 bases are TGTGCCAGCAGCCCCGGTGTCATGCAGGAAGACGGCTACACCTTC. Its protein is CASSPGVMQEDGYTF.

V gene TRBV20-1 combines with J gene TRBJ2-3, with unresolved D. The CDR3 is made up of 14 amino acids. V was pared by 3 bases and J by 4 bases, with 14 bases between. The V gene's germline CDR1 is DFQATT and CDR2 SNEGSKA (reference sequence). CDR3: CSASPGSPPDTQYF. CDR3 in DNA: TGCAGTGCTAGTCCCGGGTCCCCTCCAGATACGCAGTATTTT.

The chain carries TRBV27 and TRBJ1-5; D might be TRBD1 (5 bases). This CDR3 is 14 amino acids long. Germline V gives CDR1 MNHEY, CDR2 SMNVEV (reference sequence). V lost 3 bases and J 5 bases, leaving 11 bases between the germline ends. The CDR3 region is CASSFGRAYQPQHF. The DNA for the CDR3 is TGTGCCAGCAGTTTCGGCAGGGCGTATCAGCCCCAGCATTTT.

The gene calls are TRBV7-9 and TRBJ2-1; tentatively, D is TRBD2 (6 bases). V was shortened by 2 bases and J by 5 bases, with 19 bases between the two germline ends. Germline lookup yields CDR1 SEHNR and CDR2 FQNEAQ (reference sequence). The CDR3 runs 17 residues. The CDR3 bases are TGTGCCAGCAGCTTACCACCCGGGGGACTTCTTAACAATGAGCAGTTCTTC. It yields the protein CASSLPPGGLLNNEQFF. The full variable domain, rest sourced from reference TRBV7-9 and TRBJ2-1, is DTGVSQNPRHKITKRGQNVTFRCDPISEHNRLYWYRQTLGQGPEFLTYFQNEAQLEKSRLLSDRFSAERPKGSFSTLEIQRTEQGDSAMYLCASSLPPGGLLNNEQFFGPGTRLTVL.

The CDR3 reads CASSSSPQAGLGDNEQFF. For the CDR3, the DNA is TGTGCCAGCAGCTCTAGCCCCCAAGCGGGACTAGGGGACAATGAGCAGTTCTTC. J is TRBJ2-1 and V is TRBV7-3; 8 bases are a match to TRBD2. V gave up 4 bases and J gave up 5 bases; unmatched junction bases: 16. This CDR3 spans 18 amino acids. From germline, CDR1 is SGHTA and CDR2 FQGTGA.

V usage is TRBV4-3 and J usage is TRBJ1-2, with D possibly being TRBD1 (5 bases). This CDR3 contains 17 residues. Germline CDR1 reads LGHNA; CDR2 reads YSLEER. Trimming removed 1 base at V and 3 bases at J, with 18 bases between. This CDR3 reads CASSQVLAGGEHYGYTF. For the CDR3, the DNA is TGCGCCAGCAGCCAAGTGCTAGCGGGGGGGGAGCACTATGGCTACACCTTC.

The rearrangement links TRBV12-5 to TRBJ2-3, with a possible D match to TRBD1 (5 bases). Trimming pared 5 bases from V and 2 bases from J, leaving 14 bases between. Germline V gene lookup returns CDR1 LGHNT and CDR2 FRNRAP. The CDR3 covers 15 residues. CDR3 sequence reads: CASGPRERYTDTQYF. In nucleotides, the CDR3 is TGTGCTAGTGGTCCCAGGGAACGCTACACAGATACGCAGTATTTT.

The rearrangement links TRBV27 to TRBJ1-1; perhaps TRBD1 as D (6 bases). Trimming took off 5 bases at V and 3 bases at J, with 19 bases between the two ends. CDR1 and CDR2 (germline): MNHEY, SMNVEV (reference sequence). The CDR3 is 16 amino acids. CDR3 amino acids: CASSHSQAGGDTEAFF. CDR3 DNA sequence: TGTGCCAGCAGTCACTCGCAGGCGGGGGGCGACACTGAAGCTTTCTTT.

This chain links TRBV7-2 with TRBJ2-7; 11 bases are a match to TRBD2. CDR1 and CDR2 (germline): SGHTA, FQGNSA. Trimming removed 4 bases from V and 3 bases from J; junction bases left unmatched: 5. The length of the CDR3 is 15 residues. CDR3 sequence reads: CASSYTGLADYEQYF. The CDR3 DNA reads as TGTGCCAGCAGCTATACGGGACTAGCGGACTACGAGCAGTACTTC.

This clone was detected once. V is TRBV2 and J is TRBJ2-3; 10 bases are a match to TRBD2. The junction had 4 bases not matched to a gene; V was cut back by 7 bases and J by 6 bases. The CDR3 is 13 amino acids. Looked up from germline, CDR1 is SNHLY and CDR2 is FYNNEI. The DNA of the CDR3 is TGTGCCAGCACGGGGACTAGCGCCGATACGCAGTATTTT. Protein: CASTGTSADTQYF.

The rearrangement links TRBV30 to TRBJ1-2; D is undetermined. V was pared by 2 bases and J by 5 bases, with 6 bases between. CDR3 length equals 11 residues. The V gene's germline CDR1 is GTSNPN and CDR2 SVGIG (reference sequence). DNA for the CDR3: TGTGCCTGGAGTCGCCAGTATGGCTACACCTTC. This sequence encodes CAWSRQYGYTF.

The CDR3 is CAWLDRGPRSPLHF. The DNA for the CDR3 is TGTGCCTGGCTGGACAGGGGGCCGCGATCACCCCTCCACTTT. The V call is TRBV30, the J call TRBJ1-6; 11 bases are shared with TRBD1. The CDR3 sequence is 14 residues long. Germline-derived CDR1 and CDR2 are GTSNPN and SVGIG (reference sequence). V was clipped by 5 bases and J by 10 bases; unmatched bases: 7. The full variable domain, its missing parts supplied by reference TRBV30 and TRBJ1-6, is SQTIHQWPATLVQPVGSPLSLECTVEGTSNPNLYWYRQAAGRGLQLLFYSVGIGQISSEVPQNLSASRPQDRQFILSSKKLLLSDSGFYLCAWLDRGPRSPLHFGNGTRLTVT.

The chain employs TRBV7-8 and TRBJ1-1; 8 bases match TRBD1. This CDR3 region has 15 residues. With V trimmed by 7 bases and J by 0 bases, 7 bases remained unmatched. Germline loops: CDR1 SGHVS, CDR2 FQNEAQ. The CDR3 loop reads CASKDRDGVNTEAFF. The CDR3 bases are TGTGCCAGCAAGGACAGGGACGGGGTGAACACTGAAGCTTTCTTT.

This chain connects TRBV12-3 or TRBV12-4 to TRBJ1-3; D uncertain. The CDR3 covers 13 residues. V lost 5 bases and J lost 4, with 9 bases in between. For the CDR3, the DNA is TGTGCCAGCAGTAAGCCGGGAGGAAACACCATATATTTT. Translation: CASSKPGGNTIYF.

The rearrangement links TRBV7-9 to TRBJ2-3; D is ambiguous. Trimming pared 1 base from V and 10 bases from J, leaving 15 bases between. The CDR3 covers 14 residues. Germline CDR1 SEHNR, CDR2 FQNEAQ (reference sequence). CDR3 DNA: TGTGCCAGCAGCTTAGGTCGTGTTGATCCGGCGCAGTATTTT. It translates to CASSLGRVDPAQYF.

J is TRBJ1-1 and V is TRBV5-1; no reliable D call. Germline CDR1 is SGHRS and CDR2 is YFSETQ. Trimming removed 5 bases at V and 7 bases at J, with 6 bases between. The CDR3 extends over 10 amino acids. The CDR3 protein is CASSFVEAFF. CDR3 DNA sequence: TGCGCCAGCAGTTTCGTTGAAGCTTTCTTT.

This clone has a handful of counts. The CDR3 loop is CASSQEGQGATSGNTIYF. CDR3 in DNA: TGCGCCAGCAGCCAAGAAGGCCAGGGGGCTACCTCTGGAAACACCATATATTTT. The rearrangement uses TRBV4-1 and TRBJ1-3; 8 nucleotides line up with TRBD1. From germline, CDR1 is MGHRA and CDR2 YSYEKL. The CDR3 extends over 18 amino acids. V was pared by 0 bases and J by 0 bases, with 7 bases of the junction left unmatched.

The count of this clone is one. This chain connects TRBV12-5 to TRBJ1-2; 8 bases align to TRBD1. The CDR3 totals 15 residues. Germline loops: CDR1 LGHNT, CDR2 FRNRAP. The J segment lost 8 bases and the V segment lost 4 bases, leaving 12 bases of the junction unmatched. CDR3 DNA sequence: TGTGCTAGTGGTTCCCGGACAGGGAGGTTAGAAGGCTACACCTTC. Translated: CASGSRTGRLEGYTF. Combining the CDR3 with reference TRBV12-5 and TRBJ1-2 gives the whole variable domain DARVTQTPRHKVTEMGQEVTMRCQPILGHNTVFWYRQTMMQGLELLAYFRNRAPLDDSGMPKDRFSAEMPDATLATLKIQPSEPRDSAVYFCASGSRTGRLEGYTFGSGTRLTVV.

The genes are TRBV5-1 and TRBJ2-2; D call uncertain. Trimming cost V 6 bases and J 2 bases, with 5 bases left between them. The germline gives CDR1 SGHRS, CDR2 YFSETQ. This CDR3 comprises 12 residues. The CDR3, as DNA: TGCGCCAGCAACATTAACACCGGGGAGCTGTTTTTT. It yields the protein CASNINTGELFF.

This clone was counted a few times. V usage is TRBV27 and J usage is TRBJ2-1; 7 nucleotides match TRBD1. The CDR3 extends over 15 amino acids. J gave up 0 bases and V 8 bases, and 7 bases lay outside the gene matches. Germline V CDR1 and CDR2: MNHEY, SMNVEV (reference sequence). The CDR3 sequence is CASAIGGSSYNEQFF. In DNA, the CDR3 is TGTGCCAGCGCCATAGGGGGCAGCTCCTACAATGAGCAGTTCTTC.

CDR3 sequence reads: CASSYAKLAEAFF. In DNA, the CDR3 is TGTGCCAGCAGTTACGCTAAATTGGCTGAAGCTTTCTTT. J is TRBJ1-1 and V is TRBV6-2 or TRBV6-3, with D unresolved. In germline, CDR1 is MNHEY, CDR2 SVGEGT. Trimming shortened V by 2 bases and J by 6 bases, and 10 bases separated the two germline ends. This CDR3 spans 13 amino acids.

V usage is TRBV29-1 and J usage is TRBJ2-7; TRBD2 matches at 14 bases. J was trimmed by 7 bases and V by 4 bases; bases with no gene match: 3. This CDR3 is 13 amino acids long. Germline-derived CDR1 and CDR2 are SQVTM and ANQGSEA. CDR3 amino acids: CSVAGLAGVEQYF. The CDR3 DNA follows: TGCAGCGTTGCGGGACTAGCGGGAGTTGAGCAGTACTTC.

The CDR3, as DNA: TGTGCCAGCGGACCCTTTGGGAGGAGGAACACTGAAGCTTTCTTT. Encoded protein: CASGPFGRRNTEAFF. The genes are TRBV5-6 and TRBJ1-1; the D is unclear. Germline lookup yields CDR1 SGHDT and CDR2 YYEEEE. V dropped 7 bases and J dropped 1 base, with 17 bases sitting between them. This CDR3 is built from 15 residues. Filled out from reference TRBV5-6 and TRBJ1-1, the complete variable domain reads DAGVTQSPTHLIKTRGQQVTLRCSPKSGHDTVSWYQQALGQGPQFIFQYYEEEERQRGNFPDRFSGHQFPNYSSELNVNALLLGDSALYLCASGPFGRRNTEAFFGQGTRLTVV.

This clone appeared many times. The chain carries TRBV7-2 and TRBJ2-3, with a tentative D call TRBD2 (6 bases). Germline CDR1 SGHTA, CDR2 FQGNSA. The CDR3 covers 15 residues. The germline V and J ends were trimmed by 6 bases and 2 bases, with 15 bases remaining between them. This CDR3 is CASSRLEGHTDTQYF. The CDR3 DNA reads TGTGCCAGCAGTAGACTAGAAGGCCACACAGATACGCAGTATTTT.